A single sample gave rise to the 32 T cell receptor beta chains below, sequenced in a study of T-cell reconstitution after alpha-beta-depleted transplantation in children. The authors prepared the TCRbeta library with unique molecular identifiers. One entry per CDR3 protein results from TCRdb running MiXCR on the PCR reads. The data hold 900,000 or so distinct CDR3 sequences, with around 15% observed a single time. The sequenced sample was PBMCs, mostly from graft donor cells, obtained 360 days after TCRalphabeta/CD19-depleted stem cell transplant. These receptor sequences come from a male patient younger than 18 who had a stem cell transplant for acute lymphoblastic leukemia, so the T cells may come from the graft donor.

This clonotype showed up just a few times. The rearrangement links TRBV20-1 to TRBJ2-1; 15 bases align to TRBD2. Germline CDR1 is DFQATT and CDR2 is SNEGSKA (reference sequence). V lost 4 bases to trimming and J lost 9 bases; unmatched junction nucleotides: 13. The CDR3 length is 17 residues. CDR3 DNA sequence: TGCAGTGCTACCTCACGCCGGACTAGCGGGAGGGCCAGTGAGCAGTTCTTC. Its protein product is CSATSRRTSGRASEQFF.

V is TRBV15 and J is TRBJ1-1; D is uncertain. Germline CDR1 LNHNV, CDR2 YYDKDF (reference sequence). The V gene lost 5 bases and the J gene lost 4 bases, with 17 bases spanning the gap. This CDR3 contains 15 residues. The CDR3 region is CATSPGGFSSTEAFF. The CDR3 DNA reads TGTGCCACCAGCCCTGGAGGGTTCTCGAGCACTGAAGCTTTCTTT. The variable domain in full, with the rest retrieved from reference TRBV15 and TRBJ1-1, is DAMVIQNPRYQVTQFGKPVTLSCSQTLNHNVMYWYQQKSSQAPKLLFHYYDKDFNNEADTPDNFQSRRPNTSFCFLDIRSPGLGDTAMYLCATSPGGFSSTEAFFGQGTRLTVV.

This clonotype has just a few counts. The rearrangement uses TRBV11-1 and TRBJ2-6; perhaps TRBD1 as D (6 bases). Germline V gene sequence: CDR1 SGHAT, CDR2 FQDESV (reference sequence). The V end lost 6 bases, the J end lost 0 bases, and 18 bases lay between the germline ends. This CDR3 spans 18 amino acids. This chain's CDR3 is CASRLKGHRYSGANVLTF. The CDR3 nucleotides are TGTGCCAGCAGACTAAAGGGACACCGGTACTCTGGGGCCAACGTCCTGACTTTC.

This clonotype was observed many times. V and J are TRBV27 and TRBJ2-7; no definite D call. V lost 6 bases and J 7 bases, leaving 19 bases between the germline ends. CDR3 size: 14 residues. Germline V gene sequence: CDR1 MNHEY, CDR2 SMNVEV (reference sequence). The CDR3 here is CASSSILGLEEQYF. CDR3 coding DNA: TGTGCCAGCAGCTCGATACTGGGTCTGGAGGAGCAGTACTTC.

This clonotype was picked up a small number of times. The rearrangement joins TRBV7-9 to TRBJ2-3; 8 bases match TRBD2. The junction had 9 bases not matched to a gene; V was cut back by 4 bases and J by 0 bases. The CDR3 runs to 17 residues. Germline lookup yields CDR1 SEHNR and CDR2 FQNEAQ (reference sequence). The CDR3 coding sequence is TGTGCCAGCAGCTCGGGGGCTAGCGGGTTCAGCACAGATACGCAGTATTTT. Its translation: CASSSGASGFSTDTQYF. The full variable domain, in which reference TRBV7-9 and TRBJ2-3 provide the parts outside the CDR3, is DTGVSQNPRHKITKRGQNVTFRCDPISEHNRLYWYRQTLGQGPEFLTYFQNEAQLEKSRLLSDRFSAERPKGSFSTLEIQRTEQGDSAMYLCASSSGASGFSTDTQYFGPGTRLTVL.

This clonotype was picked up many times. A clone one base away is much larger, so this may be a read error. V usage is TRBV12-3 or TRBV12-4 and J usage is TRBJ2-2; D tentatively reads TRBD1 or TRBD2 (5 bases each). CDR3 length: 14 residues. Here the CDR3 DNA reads TGTGCCAGCAGTTTGCAAGGGACCCCCGGGGAGCTGTGTTTT. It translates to CASSLQGTPGELCF.

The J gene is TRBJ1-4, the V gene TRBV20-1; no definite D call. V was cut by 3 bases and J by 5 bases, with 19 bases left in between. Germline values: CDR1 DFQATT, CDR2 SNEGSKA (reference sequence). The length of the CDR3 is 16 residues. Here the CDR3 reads CSARAGSLLGNEKLFF. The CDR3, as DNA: TGCAGTGCTAGGGCCGGATCGTTGCTAGGAAATGAAAAACTGTTTTTT.

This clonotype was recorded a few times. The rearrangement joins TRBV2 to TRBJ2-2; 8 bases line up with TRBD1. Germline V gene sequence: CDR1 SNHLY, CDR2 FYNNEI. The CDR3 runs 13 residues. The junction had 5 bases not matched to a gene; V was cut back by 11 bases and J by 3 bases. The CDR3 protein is CACRDRHTGELFF. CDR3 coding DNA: TGTGCCTGCCGGGACAGGCACACCGGGGAGCTGTTTTTT.

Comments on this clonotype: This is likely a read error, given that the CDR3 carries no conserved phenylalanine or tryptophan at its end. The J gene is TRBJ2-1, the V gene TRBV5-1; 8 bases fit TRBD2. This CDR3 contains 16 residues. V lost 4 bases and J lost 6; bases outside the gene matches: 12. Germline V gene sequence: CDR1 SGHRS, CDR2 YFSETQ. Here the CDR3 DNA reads TGCGCCAGCAGCACCTTTACGGGACTAGGGAGCAATGAGCAGTTCTAC. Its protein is CASSTFTGLGSNEQFY.

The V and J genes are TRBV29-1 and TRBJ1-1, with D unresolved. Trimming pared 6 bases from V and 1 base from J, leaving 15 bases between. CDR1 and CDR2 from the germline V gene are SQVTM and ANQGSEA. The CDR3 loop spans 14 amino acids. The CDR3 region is CSVPNFGENTEAFF. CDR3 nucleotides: TGCAGCGTGCCCAATTTCGGTGAGAACACTGAAGCTTTCTTT.

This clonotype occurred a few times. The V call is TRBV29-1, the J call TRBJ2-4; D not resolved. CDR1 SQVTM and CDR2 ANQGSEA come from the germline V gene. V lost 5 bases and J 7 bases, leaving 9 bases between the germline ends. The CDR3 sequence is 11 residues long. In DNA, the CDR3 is TGCAGCGTTTGGACCGGGAACATTCAGTACTTC. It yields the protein CSVWTGNIQYF.

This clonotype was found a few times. The DNA for the CDR3 is TGCGCCAGCAGCTGGGGCGACAGGGACCACAATGAGCAGTTCTTC. Translation: CASSWGDRDHNEQFF. This chain links TRBV5-1 with TRBJ2-1; TRBD1 aligns across 7 bases. The CDR3 is made up of 15 amino acids. V was clipped by 3 bases and J by 5 bases; unmatched bases: 8. Germline V lookup: CDR1 SGHRS, CDR2 YFSETQ.

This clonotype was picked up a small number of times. The CDR3 DNA follows: TGTGCCAGCAGTTTCTCGGGAGGGATAAAGACCCAGTACTTC. It specifies CASSFSGGIKTQYF. This chain links TRBV28 with TRBJ2-5, with TRBD2 matching 8 bases. The J segment lost 6 bases and the V segment lost 3 bases, leaving 6 bases of the junction unmatched. The CDR3 totals 14 residues. Germline V CDR1 and CDR2: MDHEN, SYDVKM.

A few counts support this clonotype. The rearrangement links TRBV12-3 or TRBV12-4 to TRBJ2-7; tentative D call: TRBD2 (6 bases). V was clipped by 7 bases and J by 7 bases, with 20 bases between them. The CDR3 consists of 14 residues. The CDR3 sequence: CASTPGLPRWEQYF. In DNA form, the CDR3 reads TGTGCCAGCACCCCGGGACTCCCGAGGTGGGAGCAGTACTTC.

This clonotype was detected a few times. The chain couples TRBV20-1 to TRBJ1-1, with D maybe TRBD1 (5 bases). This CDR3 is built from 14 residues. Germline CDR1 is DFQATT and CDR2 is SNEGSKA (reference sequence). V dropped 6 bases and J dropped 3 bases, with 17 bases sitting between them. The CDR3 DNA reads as TGCAGTGCCCCTGGGGCGGGGAGGGACACTGAAGCTTTCTTT. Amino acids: CSAPGAGRDTEAFF.

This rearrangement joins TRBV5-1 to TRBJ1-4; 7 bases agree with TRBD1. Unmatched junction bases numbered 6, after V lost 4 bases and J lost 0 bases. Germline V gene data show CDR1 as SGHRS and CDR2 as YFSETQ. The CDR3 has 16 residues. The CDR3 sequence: CASSQTGSATNEKLFF. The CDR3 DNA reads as TGCGCCAGCAGCCAGACAGGGTCAGCAACTAATGAAAAACTGTTTTTT.

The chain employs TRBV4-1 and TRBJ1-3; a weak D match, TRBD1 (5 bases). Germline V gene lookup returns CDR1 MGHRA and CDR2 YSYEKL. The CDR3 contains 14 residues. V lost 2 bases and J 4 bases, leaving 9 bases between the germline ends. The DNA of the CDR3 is TGCGCCAGCAGCCAACGCAGGGCCGGAAACACCATATATTTT. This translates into CASSQRRAGNTIYF.

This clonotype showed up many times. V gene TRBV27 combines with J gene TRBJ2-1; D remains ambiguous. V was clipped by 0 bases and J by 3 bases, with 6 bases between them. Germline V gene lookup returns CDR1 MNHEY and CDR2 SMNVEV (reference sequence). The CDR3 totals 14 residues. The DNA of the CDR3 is TGTGCCAGCAGTTTATCGATCGTCTACAATGAGCAGTTCTTC. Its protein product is CASSLSIVYNEQFF.

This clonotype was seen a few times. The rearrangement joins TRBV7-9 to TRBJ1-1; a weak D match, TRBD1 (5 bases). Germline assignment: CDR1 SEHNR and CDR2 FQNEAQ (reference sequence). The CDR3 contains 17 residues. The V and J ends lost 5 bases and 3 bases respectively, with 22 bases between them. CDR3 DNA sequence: TGTGCCAGCAGCCCTTCCATCGACAGTCCGGGTTACACTGAAGCTTTCTTT. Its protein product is CASSPSIDSPGYTEAFF. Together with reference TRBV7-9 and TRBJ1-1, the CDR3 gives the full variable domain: DTGVSQNPRHKITKRGQNVTFRCDPISEHNRLYWYRQTLGQGPEFLTYFQNEAQLEKSRLLSDRFSAERPKGSFSTLEIQRTEQGDSAMYLCASSPSIDSPGYTEAFFGQGTRLTVV.

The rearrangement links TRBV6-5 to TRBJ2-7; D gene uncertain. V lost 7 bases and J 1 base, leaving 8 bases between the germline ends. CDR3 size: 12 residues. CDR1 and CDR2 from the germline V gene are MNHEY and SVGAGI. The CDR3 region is CASIYGSYEQYF. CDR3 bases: TGTGCCAGCATCTACGGGTCCTACGAGCAGTACTTC.

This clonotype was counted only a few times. The CDR3 DNA is TGCGCCAGCAGCTTGGTCCTAGCGGGAGGGTCAGATACGCAGTATTTT. Protein: CASSLVLAGGSDTQYF. V is TRBV5-1 and J is TRBJ2-3; 12 bases map to TRBD2. The CDR3 runs to 16 residues. CDR1 is SGHRS, CDR2 YFSETQ, per germline. V shed 0 bases, J shed 4 bases, and the junction held 3 bases outside the gene matches.

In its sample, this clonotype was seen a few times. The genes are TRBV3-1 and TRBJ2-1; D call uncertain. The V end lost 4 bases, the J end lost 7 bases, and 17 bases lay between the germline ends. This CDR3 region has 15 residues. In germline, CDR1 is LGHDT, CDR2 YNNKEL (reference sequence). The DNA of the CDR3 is TGTGCCAGCAGCCGGGAATCCGGGTTAGGGAATGAGCAGTTCTTC. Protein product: CASSRESGLGNEQFF.

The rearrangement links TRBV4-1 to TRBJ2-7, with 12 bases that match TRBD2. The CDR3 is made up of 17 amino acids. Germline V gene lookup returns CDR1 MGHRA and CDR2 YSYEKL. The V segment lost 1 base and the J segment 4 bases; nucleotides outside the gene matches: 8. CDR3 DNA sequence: TGCGCCAGCAGCCAAGTATCTAGCGGGAGGGCCGGGTACGAGCAGTACTTC. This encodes CASSQVSSGRAGYEQYF.

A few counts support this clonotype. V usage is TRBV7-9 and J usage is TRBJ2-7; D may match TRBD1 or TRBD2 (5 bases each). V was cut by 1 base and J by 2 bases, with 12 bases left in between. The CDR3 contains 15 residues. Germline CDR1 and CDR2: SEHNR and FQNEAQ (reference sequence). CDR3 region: CASSLEGDLPYEQYF. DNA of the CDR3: TGTGCCAGCAGCTTAGAAGGGGACCTCCCCTACGAGCAGTACTTC.

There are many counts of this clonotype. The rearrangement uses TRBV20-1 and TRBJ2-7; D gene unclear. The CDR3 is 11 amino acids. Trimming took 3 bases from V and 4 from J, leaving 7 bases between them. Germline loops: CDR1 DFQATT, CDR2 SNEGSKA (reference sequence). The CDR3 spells CSARPYYEQYF. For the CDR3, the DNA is TGCAGTGCTAGGCCTTATTACGAGCAGTACTTC.

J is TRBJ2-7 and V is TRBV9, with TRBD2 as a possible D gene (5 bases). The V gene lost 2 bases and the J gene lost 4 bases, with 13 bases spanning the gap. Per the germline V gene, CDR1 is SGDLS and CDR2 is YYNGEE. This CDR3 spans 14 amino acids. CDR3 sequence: CASSVGSEGYEQYF. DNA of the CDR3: TGTGCCAGCAGCGTCGGTAGCGAGGGTTACGAGCAGTACTTC. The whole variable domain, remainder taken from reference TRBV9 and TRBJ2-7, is DSGVTQTPKHLITATGQRVTLRCSPRSGDLSVYWYQQSLDQGLQFLIQYYNGEERAKGNILERFSAQQFPDLHSELNLSSLELGDSALYFCASSVGSEGYEQYFGPGTRLTVT.

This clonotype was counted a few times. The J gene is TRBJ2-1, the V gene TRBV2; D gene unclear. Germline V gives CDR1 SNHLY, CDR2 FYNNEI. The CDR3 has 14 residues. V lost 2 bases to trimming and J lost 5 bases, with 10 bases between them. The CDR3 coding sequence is TGTGCCAGCAGTGAAAGACTGGGCAACAATGAGCAGTTCTTC. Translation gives CASSERLGNNEQFF.

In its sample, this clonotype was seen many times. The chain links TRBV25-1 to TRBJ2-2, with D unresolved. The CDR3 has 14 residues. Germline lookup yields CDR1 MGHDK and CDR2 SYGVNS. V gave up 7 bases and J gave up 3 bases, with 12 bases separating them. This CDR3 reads CASKGPRHTGELFF. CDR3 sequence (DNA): TGTGCCAGCAAAGGGCCAAGACACACCGGGGAGCTGTTTTTT.

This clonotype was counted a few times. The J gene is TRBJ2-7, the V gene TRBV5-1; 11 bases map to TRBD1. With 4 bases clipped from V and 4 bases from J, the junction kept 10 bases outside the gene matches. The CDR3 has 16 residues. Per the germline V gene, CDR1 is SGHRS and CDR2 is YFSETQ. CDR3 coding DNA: TGCGCCAGCAGCGTCACCGGGACAGGGGGGATGTACGAGCAGTACTTC. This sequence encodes CASSVTGTGGMYEQYF. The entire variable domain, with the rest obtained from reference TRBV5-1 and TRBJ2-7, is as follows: KAGVTQTPRYLIKTRGQQVTLSCSPISGHRSVSWYQQTPGQGLQFLFEYFSETQRNKGNFPGRFSGRQFSNSRSEMNVSTLELGDSALYLCASSVTGTGGMYEQYFGPGTRLTVT.

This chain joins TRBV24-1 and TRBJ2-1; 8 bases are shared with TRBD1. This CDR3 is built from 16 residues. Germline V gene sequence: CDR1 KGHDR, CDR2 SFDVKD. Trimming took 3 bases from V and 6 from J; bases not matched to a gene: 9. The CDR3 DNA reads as TGTGCCACCAGTGATCCTAGGACAGGGAACAGCAATGAGCAGTTCTTC. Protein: CATSDPRTGNSNEQFF.

DNA for the CDR3: TGTGCCAGCAGCTTGGTGGCCGGGACTAGAGCGTCCGAGACCCAGTACTTC. Translation gives CASSLVAGTRASETQYF. The chain joins TRBV5-6 to TRBJ2-5; 8 bases match TRBD2. This CDR3 contains 17 residues. The J segment lost 5 bases and the V segment lost 0 bases, leaving 12 bases of the junction unmatched. From germline, CDR1 is SGHDT and CDR2 YYEEEE.

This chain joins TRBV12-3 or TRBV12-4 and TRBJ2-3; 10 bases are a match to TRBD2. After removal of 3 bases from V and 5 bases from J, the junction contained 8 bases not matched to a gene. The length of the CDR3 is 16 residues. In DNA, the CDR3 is TGTGCCAGCAGTTTTGGGCGGGAGCGGGGGGGAGATACGCAGTATTTT. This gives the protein CASSFGRERGGDTQYF.